These 17 T cell receptor beta chains share one sample of origin, sequenced in a study of T cells in women clearing cervical HPV infection. Sequenced by immunoSEQ multiplex PCR; TCRdb stores in-frame clones only, minus some. The table for this sample gives roughly 22,000 clones. Sequenced material: blood buffy coat. Receptors originate from a woman between 18 and 70 years old with a cervical HPV16 infection that either progressed to CIN3+ or cleared (not recorded which).

On this clone: A junction boundary mismatches the germline segment, possibly from a read error. From the germline J gene comes the end of the CDR3, since the read stops 3 residues before it. Within the sample, other DNA sequences also encode this same CDR3. The chain employs TRBV18 and TRBJ1-3; TRBD1 is a possible D gene (5 bases). The CDR3 has 14 residues. The germline V gene has CDR1 KGHSH and CDR2 LQKENI. CDR3 bases read: TGTGCCAGCTCACCAGAAGGGACTGGAAACACG. This translates into CASSPEGTGNT. Given in full, the CDR3 is CASSPEGTGNTIYF.

Comments on this clone: The CDR3 end falls 3 residues outside the read, so it is completed with the germline J gene. The rearrangement links TRBV11-1 to TRBJ2-7; 7 nucleotides align to TRBD1. V gave up 5 bases and J gave up 1 base; unmatched junction bases: 2. The germline V gene encodes CDR1 SGHAT and CDR2 FQDESV (reference sequence). This CDR3 is built from 13 residues. The CDR3 loop is CASSPTGSYEQYF. The CDR3 bases that were read are TGTGCCAGCAGCCCGACAGGGTCCTACGAG.

With regard to this clone: The CDR3 end falls 3 residues outside the read, so it is completed with the germline J gene. The chain employs TRBV4-1 and TRBJ1-2; unclear D gene. The CDR3 has 16 residues. Germline V lookup: CDR1 MGHRA, CDR2 YSYEKL. The CDR3 is CASSQKGSPSTFGYTF. The sequenced part of the CDR3 DNA is TGCGCCAGCAGCCAGAAAGGGTCTCCTTCAACATTCGGC.

On this clone: The missing CDR3 end, 3 residues past where the read stops, is filled in from the germline J gene. This chain uses TRBV7-2 with TRBJ2-5, with D tentatively TRBD1 (6 bases). The length of the CDR3 is 18 residues. V was trimmed by 0 bases and J by 1 base, leaving 18 bases between them. Germline-derived CDR1 and CDR2 are SGHTA and FQGNSA. Incomplete CDR3 DNA: TGTGCCAGCAGCTTAGCGCTTCGGGCAGGGGAACGCCAAGAGACC. Translated, it gives CASSLALRAGERQET. The entire CDR3 protein reads CASSLALRAGERQETQYF.

Worth noting for this clone: The read ends 3 residues early relative to the CDR3; the germline J gene fills the gap. The chain recombines TRBV20-1 with TRBJ1-1, with a possible D match to TRBD1 (6 bases). Trimming left V 3 bases short and J 3 bases short, with 14 bases between. This CDR3 comprises 14 residues. Germline-derived CDR1 and CDR2 are DFQATT and SNEGSKA (reference sequence). Here the CDR3 reads CSARESNRDTEAFF. CDR3 DNA (partial): TGCAGTGCTAGGGAATCTAACAGGGACACTGAA.

In the case of this clone: The read gets to within 3 residues of the CDR3 end, and the germline J gene fills in the rest. The V call is TRBV20-1, the J call TRBJ2-3; 7 bases are a match to TRBD1. Germline CDR1 and CDR2: DFQATT and SNEGSKA (reference sequence). CDR3 size: 14 residues. The CDR3 sequence is CSASGATGLQPQYF. The covered CDR3 bases are TGCAGTGCTAGCGGGGCGACAGGGCTTCAGCCG.

Points on this clone: Read coverage stops 3 residues before the CDR3 terminus; the germline J gene supplies the remainder. The rearrangement uses TRBV18 and TRBJ1-5, with a tentative D call TRBD1 (6 bases). V was trimmed by 1 base and J by 3 bases, leaving 13 bases between them. This CDR3 has 16 amino acids. The germline gives CDR1 KGHSH, CDR2 LQKENI. The sequenced part of the CDR3 DNA is TGTGCCAGCTCACCACGTCTACAGGGCCACAATCAGCCC. It is translated as CASSPRLQGHNQP. The whole CDR3 sequence is CASSPRLQGHNQPQHF.

As to this clone: The CDR3 is cut off 3 residues early in the read; its end comes from the germline J gene. This chain joins TRBV18 and TRBJ1-5; D not resolved. This CDR3 comprises 16 residues. Germline values: CDR1 KGHSH, CDR2 LQKENI. The CDR3: CASSPQRNRNTDPQHF. The part of the CDR3 DNA that was read is TGTGCCAGCTCACCACAACGTAACAGAAACACAGATCCC.

Worth noting for this clone: The CDR3 end is not reached by the read, which stops 3 residues before it; the germline J gene fills it in. V and J are TRBV29-1 and TRBJ1-2; possibly TRBD1 for D (5 bases). The V gene lost 3 bases and the J gene lost 4 bases, with 21 bases spanning the gap. The CDR3 consists of 16 residues. CDR1 is SQVTM, CDR2 ANQGSEA, per germline. CDR3 residues: CSVENKVGTGTYGYTF. Partial CDR3 DNA: TGCAGCGTTGAGAATAAAGTGGGCACAGGAACCTATGGC.

According to its frequency, this clone is medium-sized. The read ends 3 residues shy of where the CDR3 ends; the end is completed using the germline J gene. The chain uses TRBV30 and TRBJ1-2, with D perhaps TRBD1 (5 bases). V lost 4 bases to trimming and J lost 6 bases, with 21 bases between them. The CDR3 is 15 residues long. CDR1 GTSNPN and CDR2 SVGIG come from the germline V gene (reference sequence). CDR3 DNA (partial): TGTGCCTGGATCTCCTTCGGGCAGGAGGGGAATGGC. As protein: CAWISFGQEGNG. The whole CDR3 reads CAWISFGQEGNGYTF.

About this clone itself: From the germline J gene comes the end of the CDR3, since the read stops 3 residues before it. Other DNA sequences in the sample encode the same CDR3. The chain has TRBV12-3 or TRBV12-4 and TRBJ2-1, with 11 bases identical to TRBD2. J lost 9 bases, V lost 1 base, and 5 bases had no gene match. This CDR3 region has 15 residues. The CDR3 loop reads CASSLGLAGGLEQFF. CDR3 DNA, as far as it was read: TGTGCCAGCAGTTTAGGGCTAGCGGGGGGACTTGAG.

Details on this clone: The CDR3 end falls 3 residues outside the read, so it is completed with the germline J gene. The chain joins TRBV10-3 to TRBJ1-5; 9 nucleotides agree with TRBD1. V was pared by 3 bases and J by 3 bases, with 3 bases of the junction left unmatched. This CDR3 comprises 15 residues. CDR1 and CDR2 from the germline V gene are ENHRY and SYGVKD. The sequenced CDR3 bases are TGTGCCATCAGTGATGGGACAGGGACCAATCAGCCC. This translates into CAISDGTGTNQP. The entire CDR3 reads CAISDGTGTNQPQHF.

A word on this clone: With the read ending 3 residues before the CDR3 end, the germline J gene is used to fill in that end. The rearrangement uses TRBV7-2 and TRBJ1-6, with D possibly TRBD1 on 6 matching bases. Germline CDR1 is SGHTA and CDR2 is FQGNSA. Trimming pared 5 bases from V and 10 bases from J, leaving 18 bases between. The CDR3 is made up of 15 amino acids. The CDR3 loop is CASSLGTWGGSPLHF. CDR3 bases read: TGTGCCAGCAGCCTAGGAACTTGGGGGGGCTCACCC.

As to this clone: The read terminates 3 residues ahead of where the CDR3 ends, so the germline J gene completes it. The rearrangement uses TRBV12-3 or TRBV12-4 and TRBJ1-5; 8 nucleotides match TRBD1. The CDR3 runs 15 residues. J was trimmed by 0 bases and V by 8 bases; bases with no gene match: 6. The part of the CDR3 DNA that was read is TGTGCCAGCCGTCCAGGGGGCTATAGCAATCAGCCC. Protein product: CASRPGGYSNQP. The full CDR3 protein is CASRPGGYSNQPQHF.

Concerning this clone itself: With the read ending 3 residues before the CDR3 end, the germline J gene is used to fill in that end. The rearrangement links TRBV5-1 to TRBJ2-1, with 8 bases identical to TRBD1. V lost 5 bases to trimming and J lost 4 bases; unmatched junction nucleotides: 5. This CDR3 is 14 amino acids long. Germline CDR1 SGHRS, CDR2 YFSETQ. The CDR3 here is CASRGTGQYNEQFF. The sequenced CDR3 bases are TGCGCCAGCAGAGGGACAGGTCAATACAATGAG.

With regard to this clone: The sequence runs out 3 residues before the end of the CDR3; the remainder is reconstructed from the germline J gene. The chain carries TRBV30 and TRBJ2-3, with a tentative D call TRBD1 (5 bases). The germline CDR1 and CDR2 sequences are GTSNPN and SVGIG (reference sequence). Trimming left V 5 bases short and J 4 bases short, with 25 bases between. The CDR3 has 17 amino acids. The CDR3 sequence: CAWDWGRAPGWADTQYF. CDR3 bases read: TGTGCCTGGGACTGGGGCAGGGCCCCAGGTTGGGCAGATACG.

Comment on this clone: The CDR3 end is not reached by the read, which stops 3 residues before it; the germline J gene fills it in. The chain couples TRBV4-1 to TRBJ2-5; 7 bases are a match to TRBD1. V lost 1 base to trimming and J lost 2 bases; unmatched junction nucleotides: 1. This CDR3 contains 14 residues. Germline V gene sequence: CDR1 MGHRA, CDR2 YSYEKL. This CDR3 is CASSQGDSQETQYF. The sequenced CDR3 bases are TGCGCCAGCAGCCAAGGGGACAGTCAAGAGACC.